This passage covers 9 T cell receptor beta chains from one sample sequenced in a study of T cells in Graves' hyperthyroidism and ophthalmopathy (dated by TCRdb to the late 2010s). Receptors were amplified or captured by multiplex PCR. The reads were generated on an Illumina HiSeq 2000. Amplification of TCR beta CDR3 regions was carried out from RNA transcripts. A first-round RT-PCR of the TCR CDR3 used the HTBI primer set with the Qiagen OneStep RT-PCR kit. The public reads were quality trimmed at Q25 with fastp and then assembled into clones with MiXCR by TCRdb, keeping productive beta chains. When rows share a CDR3 protein, they turn into one entry using the most common DNA and genes. This sample gives some 300,000 distinct CDR3 sequences in total; around 19% of them show up just once. The ten top clones hold under 45% of the sample. Sequencing was performed on blood. The origin of the receptors is a middle-aged man with Graves' ophthalmopathy.

This clonotype was observed many times. Written as DNA, the CDR3 is TGTGCCTGGAGTGTAATCCTAGCAGATACGCAGTATTTT. Its protein is CAWSVILADTQYF. The chain employs TRBV30 and TRBJ2-3; D not resolved. The CDR3 covers 13 residues. CDR1 and CDR2 from the germline V gene are GTSNPN and SVGIG (reference sequence). With 0 bases removed from V and 4 bases from J, the gap between germline ends came to 8 bases.

As regards this clonotype: A read error may explain this, as a much larger clone is one base away. This chain joins TRBV6-5 and TRBJ2-3; 9 positions match TRBD2. The CDR3 consists of 17 residues. Unmatched junction bases numbered 8, after V lost 3 bases and J lost 1 base. Germline CDR1 reads MNHEY; CDR2 reads SVGAGI. The CDR3 is CASSYSSGSLGTDTQYF. The CDR3 nucleotides read TGTGCCAGCAGTTATAGTAGCGGGAGTTTGGGCACAGATACGCAGTATTTT.

This chain connects TRBV12-3 or TRBV12-4 to TRBJ1-4; no clear D. This CDR3 has 14 amino acids. V gave up 6 bases and J gave up 3 bases, with 11 bases separating them. CDR3 DNA sequence: TGTGCCAGCAGAAAACCCCCACCTAATGAAAAACTGTTTTTT. Translating it yields CASRKPPPNEKLFF.

This clonotype was seen many times. This rearrangement joins TRBV7-8 to TRBJ1-4, with 7 bases aligning to TRBD1. The germline gives CDR1 SGHVS, CDR2 FQNEAQ. V lost 2 bases to trimming and J lost 8 bases; unmatched junction nucleotides: 8. This CDR3 spans 15 amino acids. CDR3 in DNA: TGTGCCAGCAGCTTATCGACAGGGTTATGGGAAAAACTGTTTTTT. It specifies CASSLSTGLWEKLFF.

This clonotype was counted a few times. The chain carries TRBV6-5 and TRBJ2-1; a possible D gene is TRBD2 (5 bases). This CDR3 has 18 residues. Germline CDR1 is MNHEY and CDR2 is SVGAGI. V shed 0 bases and J shed 4 bases, with 19 bases lying between them. The CDR3 protein is CASSYSGGRGNSYNEQFF. For the CDR3, the DNA is TGTGCCAGCAGTTACTCCGGTGGGAGAGGGAACTCTTACAATGAGCAGTTCTTC.

This clonotype has ten or more counts. This chain joins TRBV2 and TRBJ2-3; D is ambiguous. The CDR3 extends over 15 amino acids. The V and J ends lost 2 bases and 2 bases respectively, with 11 bases between them. The germline CDR1 and CDR2 sequences are SNHLY and FYNNEI. In DNA, the CDR3 is TGTGCCAGCAGTGAATTGCCTCACCACACAGATACGCAGTATTTT. Amino acids: CASSELPHHTDTQYF.

This rearrangement joins TRBV6-2 or TRBV6-3 to TRBJ2-6; the match to TRBD2 covers 11 bases. Germline V CDR1 and CDR2: MNHEY, SVGEGT. The CDR3 is made up of 18 amino acids. V dropped 1 base and J dropped 0; count of bases not matched to a gene: 2. The CDR3 loop is CASSYLAGGHSGANVLTF. In DNA, the CDR3 is TGTGCCAGCAGTTACTTAGCGGGAGGGCACTCTGGGGCCAACGTCCTGACTTTC.

This clonotype showed up just a few times. The rearrangement joins TRBV6-2 or TRBV6-3 to TRBJ2-7, with 10 bases identical to TRBD1. The CDR3 spans 15 residues. The V gene end was trimmed by 5 bases and the J gene end by 3 bases; junction bases not matched to a gene: 7. Germline V CDR1 and CDR2: MNHEY, SVGEGT. This chain's CDR3 is CASSDHGQGVYEQYF. CDR3 in DNA: TGTGCCAGCAGTGACCACGGACAGGGGGTCTACGAGCAGTACTTC.

This clonotype was counted many times. The V gene is TRBV11-2, the J gene TRBJ2-7; 16 nucleotides line up with TRBD2. From germline, CDR1 is SGHAT and CDR2 FQNNGV. The CDR3 consists of 19 residues. Trimming removed 5 bases from V and 1 base from J; junction bases left unmatched: 11. CDR3 sequence (DNA): TGTGCCAGCAGCAAAAAAGGGACTAGCGGGAGGGCCGGATCCTACGAGCAGTACTTC. As protein: CASSKKGTSGRAGSYEQYF.